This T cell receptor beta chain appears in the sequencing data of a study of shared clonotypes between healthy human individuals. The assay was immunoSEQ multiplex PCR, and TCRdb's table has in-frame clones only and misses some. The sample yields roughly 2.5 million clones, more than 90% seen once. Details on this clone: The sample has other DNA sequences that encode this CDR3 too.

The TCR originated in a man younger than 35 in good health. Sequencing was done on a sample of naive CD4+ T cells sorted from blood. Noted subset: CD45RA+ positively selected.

The CDR3 protein is CASSLEGGSNYGYTF. The CDR3 DNA is TGCGCCAGCAGCTTGGAGGGGGGCTCTAACTATGGCTACACCTTC. The chain joins TRBV5-1 to TRBJ1-2, with a possible D match to TRBD1 (6 bases). The CDR3 is made up of 15 amino acids. With 0 bases removed from V and 0 bases from J, the gap between germline ends came to 9 bases. Per the germline V gene, CDR1 is SGHRS and CDR2 is YFSETQ.